These 15 T cell receptor beta chains came from one sample sequenced in a study of T cell repertoires in cytomegalovirus infection. These receptors' antigens are unknown. Each CDR3 protein is one row after TCRdb ran MiXCR on the reads. The data hold tens of thousands of distinct CDR3 sequences, with around 20% observed a single time. The source material was CD8+ T cells from cultured PBMCs, sampled from culture after CMV antigen stimulation. These receptors all stem from a human donor in good health (CMV status not recorded). Some clones in this sample may be carry-over from other donors' samples.

The rearrangement joins TRBV7-2 to TRBJ1-2; no definite D call. The germline gives CDR1 SGHTA, CDR2 FQGNSA. Trimming stripped 2 bases from V and 4 bases from J, with 8 bases between. The CDR3 contains 13 residues. The CDR3 DNA is TGTGCCAGCAGCTTAACCGTCACCTATGGCTACACCTTC. Protein product: CASSLTVTYGYTF.

This clonotype was seen only a few times. This chain joins TRBV12-3 or TRBV12-4 and TRBJ1-6, with 7 bases aligning to TRBD1. With V trimmed by 0 bases and J by 14 bases, 19 bases remained unmatched. This CDR3 spans 18 amino acids. CDR3 DNA sequence: TGTGCCAGCAGTTTAGCGCCCCACCGACAGGGTGGCCTTCAAACCCTCCACTTT. This codes for CASSLAPHRQGGLQTLHF.

This clonotype was found many times. The CDR3 DNA reads TGTGCCAGCAGCCCAGGGGTATTCGGGACTGAAGCTTTCTTT. Amino acid sequence: CASSPGVFGTEAFF. The rearrangement uses TRBV28 and TRBJ1-1; tentatively, D is TRBD1 (6 bases). The CDR3 sequence is 14 residues long. Germline V gene lookup returns CDR1 MDHEN and CDR2 SYDVKM. Deletions cut 6 bases from V and 5 bases from J, with 16 bases between.

This clonotype was picked up many times. The chain couples TRBV7-9 to TRBJ2-3, with 8 nucleotides matching TRBD2. The CDR3 contains 16 residues. CDR1 is SEHNR, CDR2 FQNEAQ, per germline (reference sequence). V dropped 5 bases and J dropped 0; count of bases not matched to a gene: 7. DNA of the CDR3: TGTGCCAGCAGCAGTACTAGCGGATCTAGCACAGATACGCAGTATTTT. This translates into CASSSTSGSSTDTQYF.

This clonotype was seen many times. This chain uses TRBV28 with TRBJ1-2, with D hard to call. CDR1 MDHEN and CDR2 SYDVKM come from the germline V gene. Trimming stripped 10 bases from V and 4 bases from J, with 22 bases between. The CDR3 extends over 15 amino acids. The CDR3 DNA sequence: TGTGCCACCCTCAATACCCTTGCAACATCCTATGGCTACACCTTC. Translated: CATLNTLATSYGYTF.

The chain employs TRBV20-1 and TRBJ1-4, with D possibly being TRBD1 (5 bases). V gave up 3 bases and J gave up 0 bases, with 17 bases separating them. The CDR3 loop spans 17 amino acids. CDR1 and CDR2 (germline): DFQATT, SNEGSKA (reference sequence). The CDR3 DNA reads TGCAGTGCTAGCAATCTAGGGGAAACTGCAACTAATGAAAAACTGTTTTTT. This sequence encodes CSASNLGETATNEKLFF.

This clonotype was seen a handful of times. The chain couples TRBV19 to TRBJ2-7, with a tentative D call TRBD2 (6 bases). The CDR3 totals 15 residues. Germline CDR1 and CDR2: LNHDA and SQIVND (reference sequence). V was shortened by 6 bases and J by 2 bases, with 17 bases between the two germline ends. CDR3 bases: TGTGCCAGTAGCCCCGAAGGAGGGATTGCCTACGAGCAGTACTTC. It specifies CASSPEGGIAYEQYF.

This clonotype was picked up one time. The chain employs TRBV7-8 and TRBJ1-4; 8 bases match TRBD1. The junction had 9 bases not matched to a gene; V was cut back by 4 bases and J by 2 bases. CDR3 length: 17 amino acids. Per germline, CDR1 SGHVS and CDR2 FQNEAQ. As DNA, the CDR3 is TGTGCCAGCAGCTCAGGACAGGGCGGACACACTAATGAAAAACTGTTTTTT. This sequence encodes CASSSGQGGHTNEKLFF.

The chain carries TRBV7-8 and TRBJ1-1, with 7 bases aligning to TRBD1. There are 14 residues in the CDR3. Germline V CDR1 and CDR2: SGHVS, FQNEAQ. V lost 7 bases to trimming and J lost 5 bases; unmatched junction nucleotides: 10. CDR3 amino acids: CASNQGEGGTEAFF. The CDR3 nucleotides are TGTGCCAGCAACCAGGGGGAAGGAGGAACTGAAGCTTTCTTT.

About this clonotype: One end of the junction is discordant with germline, which a read error may explain. This chain joins TRBV19 and TRBJ2-4; TRBD1 matches at 7 bases. This CDR3 has 9 residues. CDR1 and CDR2 from the germline V gene are LNHDA and SQIVND (reference sequence). The CDR3, as DNA: TGTGCCAGCGGGGACAGCGGCAACTTC. It is translated as CASGDSGNF.

This clonotype showed up just a few times. The rearrangement links TRBV4-1 to TRBJ1-1, with no clear D. Trimming removed 0 bases at V and 3 bases at J, with 8 bases between. The CDR3 runs 14 residues. CDR1 and CDR2 (germline): MGHRA, YSYEKL. The chain's CDR3 is CASSQDSGYTEAFF. CDR3 bases: TGCGCCAGCAGCCAAGATTCCGGTTACACTGAAGCTTTCTTT.

This clonotype has more than one count but fewer than ten. The chain carries TRBV27 and TRBJ1-1, with a weak D call TRBD1 (6 bases). The germline V gene encodes CDR1 MNHEY and CDR2 SMNVEV (reference sequence). The length of the CDR3 is 14 residues. V gave up 6 bases and J gave up 1 base, with 12 bases separating them. CDR3 region: CASRPGQTNTEAFF. DNA of the CDR3: TGTGCCAGCAGGCCCGGACAGACGAACACTGAAGCTTTCTTT.

V gene TRBV19 combines with J gene TRBJ1-2, with TRBD1 as a possible D gene (5 bases). From germline, CDR1 is LNHDA and CDR2 SQIVND (reference sequence). V was cut by 5 bases and J by 2 bases, with 6 bases left in between. The CDR3 has 12 residues. CDR3 DNA: TGTGCCAGTAGTCCAGGGAACTATGGCTACACCTTC. Amino acid sequence: CASSPGNYGYTF. Full variable domain (remainder filled in from reference TRBV19 and TRBJ1-2): DGGITQSPKYLFRKEGQNVTLSCEQNLNHDAMYWYRQDPGQGLRLIYYSQIVNDFQKGDIAEGYSVSREKKESFPLTVTSAQKNPTAFYLCASSPGNYGYTFGSGTRLTVV.

This CDR3 is CASSQSTVNEQFF. The CDR3 DNA sequence: TGTGCCAGCAGCCAGTCCACCGTCAATGAGCAGTTCTTC. The chain is built from TRBV7-6 and TRBJ2-1; the D is unclear. CDR3 length: 13 amino acids. V lost 5 bases to trimming and J lost 6 bases, with 11 bases between them. Germline V gene lookup returns CDR1 SGHVS and CDR2 FNYEAQ.

The rearrangement joins TRBV28 to TRBJ1-2; 7 nucleotides match TRBD1. This CDR3 spans 16 amino acids. Germline lookup yields CDR1 MDHEN and CDR2 SYDVKM. With V trimmed by 5 bases and J by 2 bases, 11 bases remained unmatched. The CDR3 DNA sequence: TGTGCCAGCAGTCACCGACAGGGAAAAAGAAACTATGGCTACACCTTC. Its translation is CASSHRQGKRNYGYTF.